This section outlines one T cell receptor (beta chain) sequence together with its context. As yet, its antigen is unknown. Amplification targeted TCR beta CDR3 regions from RNA transcripts. The TCR CDR3 first-round RT-PCR relied on the HTBI primer set. TCRdb processed the multiplex PCR reads anew with MiXCR; each CDR3 protein has one entry. The sample lists 550,000 to 650,000 distinct CDR3 sequences; approximately 15% were seen once. The hyperthyroidism was newly diagnosed and had lasted under 2 months; the patients were aged 18 to 65. This specimen comes from a study of T cells in Graves' hyperthyroidism and ophthalmopathy. Study-wide points: Patients with ophthalmopathy were separated from those with stable hyperthyroidism by a 13 V-J model. Ophthalmopathy was predicted by the model a median of approximately six months ahead of onset. Researchers found most expanded thyroid clonotypes above 0.001 in blood as well.

This CDR3 contains 15 residues. Trimming stripped 6 bases from V and 3 bases from J, with 17 bases between. Germline V gene sequence: CDR1 MRHNA, CDR2 SNTAGT. V is TRBV6-4 and J is TRBJ1-1; D is uncertain. This receptor was obtained from a woman younger than 45 with Graves' hyperthyroidism that later progressed to Graves' ophthalmopathy. Specimen: blood. The CDR3 loop is CASRSSSTGYTEAFF. CDR3 bases: TGTGCCAGCAGAAGTTCGAGTACCGGGTACACTGAAGCTTTCTTT.